The 21 T cell receptor beta chains below all came from one sample that was sequenced in a study of cytomegalovirus exposure and HLA in healthy donors. Primers for the PCR totalled 60 Vbeta and 13 Jbeta. Method: immunoSEQ multiplex PCR; TCRdb's copy keeps in-frame clones and lacks some. This table holds some 150,000 clones, 87% found once. Sequenced material: PBMCs. The receptors stem from a woman in her twenties or thirties in good health and CMV-seronegative.

This clone was seen just once. CDR3 protein: CASSFATYTGELFF. The CDR3 bases are TGTGCCAGCAGTTTCGCCACTTACACCGGGGAGCTGTTTTTT. The chain is built from TRBV28 and TRBJ2-2; no reliable D call. CDR1 is MDHEN, CDR2 SYDVKM, per germline. Trimming took off 3 bases at V and 3 bases at J, with 8 bases between the two ends. The CDR3 contains 14 residues.

The genes are TRBV27 and TRBJ1-5, with 7 bases identical to TRBD1. V dropped 7 bases and J dropped 5; count of bases not matched to a gene: 14. The CDR3 is 16 amino acids. Germline V gives CDR1 MNHEY, CDR2 SMNVEV (reference sequence). Written as DNA, the CDR3 is TGTGCCAGCAACCCGGGGACAGCCGCCCACCATCAGCCCCAGCATTTT. Amino acid sequence: CASNPGTAAHHQPQHF.

This sequence joins TRBV5-1 and TRBJ1-1, with 9 bases fitting TRBD1. This CDR3 has 15 residues. Germline V gives CDR1 SGHRS, CDR2 YFSETQ. The junction had 5 bases not matched to a gene; V was cut back by 4 bases and J by 1 base. The CDR3 protein is CASSRTGERNTEAFF. The CDR3 DNA is TGCGCCAGCAGCCGGACAGGGGAGCGGAACACTGAAGCTTTCTTT.

The chain employs TRBV5-6 and TRBJ1-1; D gene unclear. V gave up 1 base and J gave up 0 bases, with 7 bases separating them. The CDR3 is 14 amino acids. Germline V gene sequence: CDR1 SGHDT, CDR2 YYEEEE. CDR3 sequence (DNA): TGTGCCAGCAGCTTGAACAGCTTGAACACTGAAGCTTTCTTT. Amino acids: CASSLNSLNTEAFF.

V is TRBV27 and J is TRBJ1-1; 7 bases align to TRBD1. V lost 6 bases to trimming and J lost 4 bases; unmatched junction nucleotides: 8. This CDR3 has 14 residues. Germline CDR1 is MNHEY and CDR2 is SMNVEV (reference sequence). CDR3 region: CASSQTGLFTEAFF. The CDR3 DNA reads TGTGCCAGCAGCCAGACAGGGTTGTTCACTGAAGCTTTCTTT.

This sequence joins TRBV5-1 and TRBJ2-2, with TRBD2 matching over 7 bases. The length of the CDR3 is 17 residues. Germline assignment: CDR1 SGHRS and CDR2 YFSETQ. The trim removed 3 bases at V and 1 base at J, leaving 9 bases unmatched. Here the CDR3 reads CASSWSAGAMNTGELFF. CDR3 in DNA: TGCGCCAGCAGCTGGAGTGCGGGAGCGATGAACACCGGGGAGCTGTTTTTT.

This clone was counted once. This chain joins TRBV28 and TRBJ2-7; possible D gene TRBD1, 5 bases. Germline V CDR1 and CDR2: MDHEN, SYDVKM. This CDR3 comprises 15 residues. Trimming removed 4 bases from V and 4 bases from J, with 17 bases in between. CDR3: CASSSRGQYRYEQYF. The CDR3 DNA reads TGTGCCAGCAGTTCCCGTGGCCAGTACAGGTACGAGCAGTACTTC.

V and J are TRBV14 and TRBJ2-2; 14 bases agree with TRBD2. CDR3 length: 20 amino acids. CDR1 is SGHDN and CDR2 is FVKESK in the germline V gene. V dropped 4 bases and J dropped 0; count of bases not matched to a gene: 10. Here the CDR3 reads CASSRLRGLAGASNTGELFF. The CDR3 DNA follows: TGTGCCAGCAGCCGTTTAAGGGGACTAGCGGGAGCCTCGAACACCGGGGAGCTGTTTTTT. Together with reference TRBV14 and TRBJ2-2, the CDR3 gives the full variable domain: EAGVTQFPSHSVIEKGQTVTLRCDPISGHDNLYWYRRVMGKEIKFLLHFVKESKQDESGMPNNRFLAERTGGTYSTLKVQPAELEDSGVYFCASSRLRGLAGASNTGELFFGEGSRLTVL.

Only one count was recorded for this clone. The rearrangement links TRBV6-1 to TRBJ1-4; D remains unclear. The CDR3 runs 15 residues. V lost 7 bases, J lost 8 bases, and 20 bases lay in between. CDR1 is MNHNS and CDR2 is SASEGT in the germline V gene. CDR3 amino acids: CASTDRGNLGEKLFF. The CDR3 DNA follows: TGTGCCAGCACAGATCGGGGAAACCTAGGGGAAAAACTGTTTTTT.

The J gene is TRBJ1-4, the V gene TRBV5-1; D is ambiguous. This CDR3 is built from 14 residues. Trimming shortened V by 0 bases and J by 7 bases, and 10 bases separated the two germline ends. CDR1 and CDR2 from the germline V gene are SGHRS and YFSETQ. The CDR3 here is CASSLDGRREKLFF. The CDR3 coding sequence is TGCGCCAGCAGCTTGGATGGGCGTCGTGAAAAACTGTTTTTT.

V gene TRBV5-1 combines with J gene TRBJ2-7; TRBD2 matches 7 bases. Germline CDR1 is SGHRS and CDR2 is YFSETQ. CDR3 size: 17 residues. With V trimmed by 4 bases and J by 0 bases, 13 bases remained unmatched. In DNA form, the CDR3 reads TGCGCCAGCAGCATGGAAGGGCTAGCGGTCGCCTCCTACGAGCAGTACTTC. This translates into CASSMEGLAVASYEQYF.

CDR3 region: CASSLGDRDEQYF. The DNA of the CDR3 is TGTGCCAGCAGCTTAGGAGACAGGGACGAGCAGTACTTC. This rearrangement joins TRBV7-9 to TRBJ2-7, with 7 bases identical to TRBD1. Germline assignment: CDR1 SEHNR and CDR2 FQNEAQ (reference sequence). The CDR3 covers 13 residues. The ends lost 1 base at V and 5 bases at J; junction bases unmatched: 2. The full variable domain, rest sourced from reference TRBV7-9 and TRBJ2-7, is DTGVSQNPRHKITKRGQNVTFRCDPISEHNRLYWYRQTLGQGPEFLTYFQNEAQLEKSRLLSDRFSAERPKGSFSTLEIQRTEQGDSAMYLCASSLGDRDEQYFGPGTRLTVT.

J is TRBJ2-1 and V is TRBV2; D may be TRBD1 (5 bases). The CDR3 is 12 residues long. V was shortened by 8 bases and J by 7 bases, with 12 bases between the two germline ends. Per the germline V gene, CDR1 is SNHLY and CDR2 is FYNNEI. The CDR3: CASGRGENEQFF. The CDR3 nucleotides read TGTGCCAGCGGAAGGGGTGAGAATGAGCAGTTCTTC.

The V gene is TRBV6-1, the J gene TRBJ1-2, with 12 nucleotides matching TRBD1. Germline assignment: CDR1 MNHNS and CDR2 SASEGT. The CDR3 has 12 amino acids. The J segment lost 8 bases and the V segment lost 10 bases, leaving 5 bases of the junction unmatched. The chain's CDR3 is CAIRDRGLGYTF. The CDR3 DNA follows: TGTGCCATCCGGGACAGGGGGCTCGGCTACACCTTC.

This chain links TRBV5-8 with TRBJ2-5; 12 positions match TRBD2. J gave up 4 bases and V 4 bases, and 2 bases lay outside the gene matches. The CDR3 is made up of 14 amino acids. Germline loops: CDR1 SGHTS, CDR2 YDEGEE. In DNA, the CDR3 is TGTGCCAGCAGCCGGGGACTAGCGGGAGAGACCCAGTACTTC. It yields the protein CASSRGLAGETQYF.

There are a few counts of this clone. The V call is TRBV6-6, the J call TRBJ2-7; 10 bases are a match to TRBD1. J lost 4 bases, V lost 4 bases, and 10 bases had no gene match. The CDR3 extends over 16 amino acids. Per germline, CDR1 MNHNY and CDR2 SVGAGI (reference sequence). This CDR3 reads CASSFDPGQGIYEQYF. The CDR3 nucleotides read TGTGCCAGCAGTTTCGATCCGGGACAGGGGATTTACGAGCAGTACTTC.

The CDR3 is CASSRDRGADTQYF. The DNA of the CDR3 is TGTGCCAGCAGCCGGGACAGGGGGGCGGATACGCAGTATTTT. V and J are TRBV28 and TRBJ2-3; 11 positions agree with TRBD1. This CDR3 comprises 14 residues. V lost 6 bases to trimming and J lost 6 bases; unmatched junction nucleotides: 5. From germline, CDR1 is MDHEN and CDR2 SYDVKM.

The rearrangement joins TRBV19 to TRBJ1-4; 8 positions agree with TRBD1. Germline CDR1 LNHDA, CDR2 SQIVND (reference sequence). The CDR3 is made up of 14 amino acids. The junction had 3 bases not matched to a gene; V was cut back by 5 bases and J by 4 bases. CDR3 residues: CASSHRGFNEKLFF. The CDR3 nucleotides are TGTGCCAGTAGTCACAGGGGGTTTAATGAAAAACTGTTTTTT.

V usage is TRBV6-1 and J usage is TRBJ1-1; D is undetermined. Germline V gene lookup returns CDR1 MNHNS and CDR2 SASEGT. Trimming took off 3 bases at V and 5 bases at J, with 7 bases between the two ends. CDR3 size: 12 residues. DNA for the CDR3: TGTGCCAGCAGTGAGGTCAGAACTGAAGCTTTCTTT. It is translated as CASSEVRTEAFF.

This rearrangement joins TRBV6-6 to TRBJ2-1; 8 bases are a match to TRBD2. Germline V lookup: CDR1 MNHNY, CDR2 SVGAGI (reference sequence). This CDR3 comprises 16 residues. V dropped 2 bases and J dropped 6; count of bases not matched to a gene: 9. CDR3 loop: CASSYALADTPNEQFF. DNA for the CDR3: TGTGCCAGCAGTTACGCACTAGCGGACACGCCCAATGAGCAGTTCTTC.

This chain joins TRBV5-1 and TRBJ2-5, with D perhaps TRBD1 (5 bases). The better agreement between TRBJ2-7 and the DNA end casts doubt on the J call. The CDR3 covers 15 residues. Looked up from germline, CDR1 is SGHRS and CDR2 is YFSETQ. The CDR3 DNA reads TGCGCCAGCAGCTTGGGCCAGGGCAGCTCCTACGAGCAGTACTTC. Translated: CASSLGQGSSYEQYF.